Here is one T cell receptor (beta chain) with its context. Its specificity is not known. At collection, donors were nominally healthy, but unrecorded immune exposures were probable. This sample is part of a study of cytomegalovirus exposure and HLA in healthy donors. As for the study in general: About 200 million T cells yielded 100 million to 130 million unique TCR beta sequences, as an earlier analysis found. For the roughly 400 genotyped donors, 75% to 90% fell within the Caucasian-associated ancestry cluster.

Germline V gene data show CDR1 as GTSNPN and CDR2 as SVGIG (reference sequence). The CDR3 extends over 21 amino acids. After removal of 0 bases from V and 5 bases from J, the junction contained 26 bases not matched to a gene. Study-wide results and limits: Cytomegalovirus status, reportedly, was diagnosed with high specificity and sensitivity by the classifier.

PCR employed 60 Vbeta and 13 Jbeta primers. Clones were read by immunoSEQ multiplex PCR, and TCRdb kept only the in-frame ones, dropping some. The table lists about 92,000 clones, over 75% of them singletons. The genes are TRBV30 and TRBJ1-2, with 8 nucleotides matching TRBD1. The receptor was isolated from a girl aged 2 to 10 in good health and CMV-seropositive. The sequenced sample consisted of PBMCs. The CDR3 loop reads CAWSVHFSGWDRQLNPYGYTF. CDR3 in DNA: TGTGCCTGGAGTGTACATTTTTCAGGTTGGGACAGGCAGCTGAACCCATATGGCTACACCTTC. The entire variable domain, with the rest obtained from reference TRBV30 and TRBJ1-2, is as follows: SQTIHQWPATLVQPVGSPLSLECTVEGTSNPNLYWYRQAAGRGLQLLFYSVGIGQISSEVPQNLSASRPQDRQFILSSKKLLLSDSGFYLCAWSVHFSGWDRQLNPYGYTFGSGTRLTVV.